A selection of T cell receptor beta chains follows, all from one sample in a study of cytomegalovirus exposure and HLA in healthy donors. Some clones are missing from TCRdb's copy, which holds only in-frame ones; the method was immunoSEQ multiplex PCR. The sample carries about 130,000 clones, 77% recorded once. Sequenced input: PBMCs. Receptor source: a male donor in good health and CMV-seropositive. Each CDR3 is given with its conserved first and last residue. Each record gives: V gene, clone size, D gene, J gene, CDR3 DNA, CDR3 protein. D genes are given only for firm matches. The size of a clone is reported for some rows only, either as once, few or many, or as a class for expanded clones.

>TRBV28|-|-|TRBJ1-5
TGTGCTTCTTGCGAGAGCAATCAGCCCCAGCATTTT
CASCESNQPQHF
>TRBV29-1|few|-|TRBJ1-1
TGCAGCGTCCTCCTGACAGTGCCTTTGGACACTGAAGCTTTCTTT
CSVLLTVPLDTEAFF
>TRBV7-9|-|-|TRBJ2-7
TGTGCCAGCAGCTTAACTTGGGGAGGAGACGAGCAGTACTTC
CASSLTWGGDEQYF
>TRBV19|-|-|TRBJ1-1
TGTGCCAGTAGTCTAACAGGAGGGTCGAACACTGAAGCTTTCTTT
CASSLTGGSNTEAFF
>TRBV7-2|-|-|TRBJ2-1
TGTGCCAGCAGCCCGTTACAGCGGTTCTACAATGAGCAGTTCTTC
CASSPLQRFYNEQFF
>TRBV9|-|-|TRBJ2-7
TGTGCCAGCAGCCCTCAAGGGTTGGAGGGGGAGCAGTACTTC
CASSPQGLEGEQYF
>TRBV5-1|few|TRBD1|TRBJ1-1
TGCGCCAGCAGCGTGACAGGGGGGGAGAACACTGAAGCTTTCTTT
CASSVTGGENTEAFF
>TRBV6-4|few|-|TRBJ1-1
TGTGCCAGCAGTGAAACTGATGAGAACACTGAAGCTTTCTTT
CASSETDENTEAFF
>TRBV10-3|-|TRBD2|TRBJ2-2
TGTGCCATCAGCCGAGCGGGAGGGAACACCGGGGAGCTGTTTTTT
CAISRAGGNTGELFF
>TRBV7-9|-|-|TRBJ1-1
TGTGCCAGCAGCTTAAGGAGTCATAGAACTGGTGAAGCTTTCTTT
CASSLRSHRTGEAFF
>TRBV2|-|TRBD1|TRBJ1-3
TGTGCCAGCAGTCCCGGGACAGGGGGCTCGAGCTCTGGAAACACCATATATTTT
CASSPGTGGSSSGNTIYF
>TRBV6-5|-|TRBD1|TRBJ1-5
TGTGCCAGCAGCCCCGACAGGGGGAATCAGCCCCAGCATTTT
CASSPDRGNQPQHF
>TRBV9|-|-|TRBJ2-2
TGTGCCAGTAGTACAGGGATCACCGGGGAGCTGTTTTTT
CASSTGITGELFF
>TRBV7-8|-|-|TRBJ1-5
TGTGCCAGCAGCCTGATTACAGTACCCCAGCATTTT
CASSLITVPQHF